This entry lists 8 T cell receptor beta chains sequenced from one sample in a study of blood T cell repertoires in COVID-19. The table came from immunoSEQ multiplex PCR; TCRdb's copy has only in-frame clones and leaves some out. The sample lists 140,000 to 150,000 clones; around 78% were seen once. The sequencing sample was made of peripheral blood. The receptors derive from a woman aged 60 to 75 with acute or convalescent COVID-19.

This clone has just one count. This sequence joins TRBV5-1 and TRBJ2-1; a weak D match, TRBD2 (5 bases). There are 17 residues in the CDR3. V was cut by 2 bases and J by 7 bases, with 22 bases left in between. The germline V gene has CDR1 SGHRS and CDR2 YFSETQ. The CDR3 reads CASSFPKMGTVANEQFF. The DNA for the CDR3 is TGCGCCAGCAGCTTCCCCAAGATGGGCACCGTAGCGAATGAGCAGTTCTTC.

V and J are TRBV18 and TRBJ2-4; 9 bases align to TRBD2. CDR3 length equals 15 residues. Germline V CDR1 and CDR2: KGHSH, LQKENI. With 1 base clipped from V and 6 bases from J, the junction kept 4 bases outside the gene matches. In nucleotides, the CDR3 is TGTGCCAGCTCACCACTAGCGGGAGACTTAAACATTCAGTACTTC. Its translation is CASSPLAGDLNIQYF. Drawing the rest from reference TRBV18 and TRBJ2-4, the complete variable domain is NAGVMQNPRHLVRRRGQEARLRCSPMKGHSHVYWYRQLPEEGLKFMVYLQKENIIDESGMPKERFSAEFPKEGPSILRIQQVVRGDSAAYFCASSPLAGDLNIQYFGAGTRLSVL.

V is TRBV4-2 and J is TRBJ1-4, with 8 bases that match TRBD1. Germline CDR1 LGHNA, CDR2 YNFKEQ. CDR3 size: 16 residues. V gave up 0 bases and J gave up 7 bases; unmatched junction bases: 7. The CDR3 here is CASSQEPGGLGEKLFF. The CDR3 coding sequence is TGTGCCAGCAGCCAAGAGCCAGGGGGCTTAGGTGAAAAACTGTTTTTT.

In its sample, this clone was seen once. This sequence joins TRBV27 and TRBJ2-1; D not resolved. The CDR3 has 16 amino acids. The V end was cut by 5 bases, the J end by 6 bases, with 20 bases between. Germline V gene lookup returns CDR1 MNHEY and CDR2 SMNVEV (reference sequence). This CDR3 is CASSLRPESIPNEQFF. In DNA, the CDR3 is TGTGCCAGCAGTCTTAGGCCGGAGTCCATCCCCAATGAGCAGTTCTTC.

The chain links TRBV10-1 to TRBJ2-3, with 8 bases lining up with TRBD2. Germline V gene sequence: CDR1 WNHNN, CDR2 SYGVQD (reference sequence). The V gene end was trimmed by 3 bases and the J gene end by 1 base; junction bases not matched to a gene: 6. The CDR3 contains 16 residues. The CDR3 region is CASSEYLAGGTDTQYF. The CDR3 DNA is TGCGCCAGCAGTGAATATCTAGCGGGCGGCACAGATACGCAGTATTTT.

The chain combines TRBV7-9 with TRBJ2-1; 14 bases match TRBD2. The trim removed 5 bases at V and 6 bases at J, leaving 9 bases unmatched. Germline values: CDR1 SEHNR, CDR2 FQNEAQ (reference sequence). The CDR3 has 17 amino acids. The CDR3 here is CASSPKGLAGVINEQFF. CDR3 nucleotides: TGTGCCAGCAGCCCAAAGGGACTAGCGGGAGTAATCAATGAGCAGTTCTTC.

The chain recombines TRBV5-6 with TRBJ2-3; no clear D. V lost 2 bases and J 7 bases, leaving 17 bases between the germline ends. Germline values: CDR1 SGHDT, CDR2 YYEEEE. The CDR3 covers 15 residues. CDR3 loop: CASSFGVDPPNTQYF. The CDR3 bases are TGTGCCAGCAGCTTCGGTGTCGATCCCCCGAATACGCAGTATTTT.

As to this clone: The same CDR3 is also encoded by other DNA sequences in this sample. The J gene is TRBJ2-4, the V gene TRBV29-1, with D possibly TRBD2 on 6 matching bases. This CDR3 has 14 residues. Trimming removed 5 bases at V and 0 bases at J, with 11 bases between. Germline-derived CDR1 and CDR2 are SQVTM and ANQGSEA. The CDR3 nucleotides read TGCAGCGTTCGGGAGACCCTAGCCAAAAACATTCAGTACTTC. Translation gives CSVRETLAKNIQYF.